The sequence of this TCR beta chain was determined in a study of blood T cell repertoires in COVID-19. From germline, CDR1 is LNHDA and CDR2 SQIVND (reference sequence). The V end was cut by 4 bases, the J end by 3 bases, with 7 bases between. The CDR3 sequence is 13 residues long. As processed by the authors: Amplified reference gene primers provided the basis for estimating nucleated cell counts. Measured with immunoSEQ multiplex PCR; TCRdb has only the in-frame clones, and not every one. V, J and clone size were drawn from that table, and D and trimming were deduced from the DNA. The sample contains 250,000 to 400,000 clones, approximately 89% of which appear only once.

The sequenced material came from peripheral blood. The TCR comes from a woman aged 30 to 39 with COVID-19, enrolled during active disease. The chain combines TRBV19 with TRBJ2-1; a weak D match, TRBD2 (6 bases). CDR3 amino acids: CASSNGGYNEQFF. CDR3 coding DNA: TGTGCCAGTAGTAACGGGGGCTACAATGAGCAGTTCTTC.